The 5 T cell receptor beta chains presented below share a single source sample, sequenced in a study of T cell repertoires in cytomegalovirus infection (dated by TCRdb to between 2018 and 2020). TCRdb shows the sequencer as Illumina HiSeq 1500. TCRdb's own reprocessing of the public reads used fastp at Q25 and MiXCR and kept productive beta chains. Duplicate CDR3 protein sequences are folded into a single record with the most common DNA and genes. The sample table lists about 360,000 distinct CDR3 sequences, 15% to 20% of them with a count of one. Approximately 10% of the sample is taken by the ten largest. Material for sequencing was PBMCs. The source is a human donor in good health (CMV status not recorded). Some clones in this sample may be carry-over from other donors' samples.

This clonotype was seen repeatedly, ten times or more. The chain uses TRBV7-2 and TRBJ2-3; D not certain. V gave up 5 bases and J gave up 4 bases, with 10 bases separating them. Germline V gene lookup returns CDR1 SGHTA and CDR2 FQGNSA. CDR3 length: 13 amino acids. The CDR3 DNA is TGTGCCAGCAGCCAAGAAGCCCCAGATACGCAGTATTTT. Protein product: CASSQEAPDTQYF.

The chain recombines TRBV6-6 with TRBJ2-4, with D perhaps being TRBD1 or TRBD2 (6 bases each). The germline V gene encodes CDR1 MNHNY and CDR2 SVGAGI (reference sequence). Deletions cut 8 bases from V and 6 bases from J, with 17 bases between. The CDR3 is 14 residues long. CDR3 coding DNA: TGTGCCAGCTCATCAACGGGGGCTGTAAACATTCAGTACTTC. Protein product: CASSSTGAVNIQYF.

This chain links TRBV7-8 with TRBJ2-3; possibly TRBD2 for D (6 bases). The CDR3 is made up of 15 amino acids. Per germline, CDR1 SGHVS and CDR2 FQNEAQ. V dropped 4 bases and J dropped 8 bases, with 19 bases sitting between them. CDR3 region: CASSSYRDWDGTQYF. The CDR3, as DNA: TGTGCCAGCAGCTCTTACCGGGACTGGGATGGTACGCAGTATTTT. Together with reference TRBV7-8 and TRBJ2-3, the CDR3 gives the full variable domain: GAGVSQSPRYKVAKRGQDVALRCDPISGHVSLFWYQQALGQGPEFLTYFQNEAQLDKSGLPSDRFFAERPEGSVSTLKIQRTQQEDSAVYLCASSSYRDWDGTQYFGPGTRLTVL.

This clonotype was counted many times. The chain has TRBV12-3 or TRBV12-4 and TRBJ2-5; D is possibly TRBD2 (5 bases). The CDR3 totals 15 residues. Trimming stripped 4 bases from V and 7 bases from J, with 19 bases between. The CDR3 DNA reads TGTGCCAGCAGTTCCGGGCCTACAATCGGAGGGACCCAGTACTTC. Translating gives CASSSGPTIGGTQYF.

The chain's CDR3 is CASRKMNTEAFF. The CDR3 DNA follows: TGTGCCAGCAGGAAGATGAACACTGAAGCTTTCTTT. J is TRBJ1-1 and V is TRBV2; D ambiguous. CDR1 is SNHLY, CDR2 FYNNEI, per germline. The CDR3 covers 12 residues. V lost 6 bases to trimming and J lost 0 bases, with 5 bases between them.